A single count supports the clone carrying this TCR beta chain. The sample originates from a study of control samples from healthy donors and cancer patients. The protocol was immunoSEQ multiplex PCR, while the TCRdb copy is restricted to in-frame clones and leaves out a portion. Here the sample spans approximately 150,000 clones, about 89% being singletons. This TCR derives from a man between 18 and 35 years old in good health. Sample: blood.

This CDR3 reads CASSLLTGDSEAFF. The DNA of the CDR3 is TGTGCCAGCAGCCTCTTAACGGGGGACTCTGAAGCTTTCTTT. The gene calls are TRBV11-2 and TRBJ1-1, with D perhaps matching TRBD1 (5 bases). The CDR3 contains 14 residues. Trimming took off 5 bases at V and 6 bases at J, with 16 bases between the two ends. Germline V gene lookup returns CDR1 SGHAT and CDR2 FQNNGV.